The 5 T cell receptor beta chains presented below share a single source sample, sequenced in a study of T cell responses to AZD1222 COVID-19 vaccine. Here immunoSEQ multiplex PCR was the method, and the copy in TCRdb shows in-frame clones only, minus some. The sample holds about 140,000 clones; approximately 90% are singletons and the top ten take more than 5.5%. The sample in question was peripheral blood, obtained on day 0 of AZD1222 vaccination. The receptors derive from an adult in good health.

The V gene is TRBV30, the J gene TRBJ1-1; the D gene is possibly TRBD1 (5 bases). Trimming took 5 bases from V and 0 from J, leaving 13 bases between them. The CDR3 runs to 14 residues. The V gene's germline CDR1 is GTSNPN and CDR2 SVGIG (reference sequence). CDR3 sequence: CAWGVGGLNTEAFF. The CDR3 DNA follows: TGTGCCTGGGGGGTTGGGGGTCTGAACACTGAAGCTTTCTTT.

The genes are TRBV28 and TRBJ1-2, with 7 nucleotides matching TRBD1. The CDR3 contains 15 residues. With V trimmed by 2 bases and J by 4 bases, 7 bases remained unmatched. CDR1 and CDR2 from the germline V gene are MDHEN and SYDVKM. The CDR3 DNA sequence: TGTGCCAGCAGTTTAATGACAGGGTGGGGCTATGGCTACACCTTC. This gives the protein CASSLMTGWGYGYTF.

The rearrangement uses TRBV25-1 and TRBJ2-7, with unresolved D. The CDR3 runs to 10 residues. The V end lost 3 bases, the J end lost 5 bases, and 2 bases lay between the germline ends. Germline assignment: CDR1 MGHDK and CDR2 SYGVNS. CDR3 protein: CASSDHEQYF. The DNA for the CDR3 is TGTGCCAGCAGTGATCACGAGCAGTACTTC.

J is TRBJ2-1 and V is TRBV7-2; D is perhaps TRBD2 (5 bases). The CDR3 sequence is 15 residues long. V lost 7 bases, J lost 0 bases, and 13 bases lay in between. Germline assignment: CDR1 SGHTA and CDR2 FQGNSA. The CDR3 loop reads CASTVDWGSYNEQFF. CDR3 DNA: TGTGCCAGCACCGTGGACTGGGGCTCCTACAATGAGCAGTTCTTC.

This clone appeared once. The chain recombines TRBV5-4 with TRBJ2-7; D perhaps matches TRBD2 (5 bases). Germline CDR1 reads SGHNT; CDR2 reads YYREEE (reference sequence). V was trimmed by 3 bases and J by 2 bases, leaving 12 bases between them. This CDR3 has 14 amino acids. The CDR3 DNA is TGTGCCAGCAGCTACCGAGCGGAAACCTACGAGCAGTACTTC. Encoded protein: CASSYRAETYEQYF.